The clone carrying this TCR beta chain was observed a handful of times. Its antigen is currently unknown. The sample belongs to a study of T-cell memory formation after mild COVID-19. TCRdb used MiXCR to reprocess the 5' RACE reads, holding one entry per CDR3 protein. The sample shows some 120,000 distinct CDR3 sequences, around 6.3% of them seen only once. Germline V gene sequence: CDR1 DFQATT, CDR2 SNEGSKA (reference sequence). V lost 5 bases and J 5 bases, leaving 13 bases between the germline ends. The length of the CDR3 is 13 residues. Findings of the study overall: Some SARS-CoV-2-responding clones were already detected in memory before infection.

The sequenced sample was PBMCs or a T cell subset sorted from them (not recorded which). The TCR comes from an adult woman who had mild COVID-19 (a few samples of this study predate the infection). Cell type and time point are not known. The rearrangement links TRBV20-1 to TRBJ2-4; the D gene is possibly TRBD1 (6 bases). CDR3 DNA sequence: TGCAGTGCTTTTAAGGACAGCGAAAACATTCAGTACTTC. This gives the protein CSAFKDSENIQYF.